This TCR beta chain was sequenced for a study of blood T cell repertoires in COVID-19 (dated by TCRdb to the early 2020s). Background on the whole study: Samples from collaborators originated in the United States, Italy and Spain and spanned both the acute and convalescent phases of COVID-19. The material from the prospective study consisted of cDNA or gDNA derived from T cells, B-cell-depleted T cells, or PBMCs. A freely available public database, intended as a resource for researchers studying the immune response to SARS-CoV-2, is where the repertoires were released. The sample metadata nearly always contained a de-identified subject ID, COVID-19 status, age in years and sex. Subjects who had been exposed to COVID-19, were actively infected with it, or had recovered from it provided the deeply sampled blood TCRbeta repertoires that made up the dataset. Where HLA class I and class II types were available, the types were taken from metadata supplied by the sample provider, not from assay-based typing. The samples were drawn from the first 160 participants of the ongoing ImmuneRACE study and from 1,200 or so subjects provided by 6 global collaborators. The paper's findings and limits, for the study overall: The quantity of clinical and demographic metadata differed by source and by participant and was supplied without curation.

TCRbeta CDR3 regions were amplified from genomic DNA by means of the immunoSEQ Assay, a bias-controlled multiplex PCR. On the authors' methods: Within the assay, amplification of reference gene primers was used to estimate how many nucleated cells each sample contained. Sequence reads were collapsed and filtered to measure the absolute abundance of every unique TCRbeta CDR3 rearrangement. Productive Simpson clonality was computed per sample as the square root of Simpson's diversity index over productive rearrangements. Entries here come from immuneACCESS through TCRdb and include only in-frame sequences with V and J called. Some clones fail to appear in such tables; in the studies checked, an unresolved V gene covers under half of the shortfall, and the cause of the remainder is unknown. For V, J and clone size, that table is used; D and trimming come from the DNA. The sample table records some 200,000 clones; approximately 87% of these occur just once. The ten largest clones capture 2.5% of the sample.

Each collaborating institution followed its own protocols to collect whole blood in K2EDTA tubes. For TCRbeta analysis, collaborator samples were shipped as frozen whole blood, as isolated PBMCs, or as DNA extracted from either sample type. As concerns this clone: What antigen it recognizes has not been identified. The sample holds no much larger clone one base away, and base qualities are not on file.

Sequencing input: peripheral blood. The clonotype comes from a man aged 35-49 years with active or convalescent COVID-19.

The CDR3 here reads CASSVRAGNTIYF. The DNA reads TGTGCCAGCAGCGTCAGGGCTGGAAACACCATATATTTT. The rearranged chain carries TRBV9 and TRBJ1-3; a tentative D match to TRBD1 spans 5 bases. CDR1 and CDR2 are drawn from the germline V gene: SGDLS, YYNGEE. The CDR3, from cysteine to phenylalanine, totals 13 residues. Only the CDR3 part of the read is kept: 39 bases, read in frame from the first base. V is cut by 2 bases and J by 2 bases, and the space between the germline ends is 5 bases.